This T cell receptor beta chain was sequenced during a study of blood T cell repertoires in COVID-19. Study-level information: Spain, Italy and the United States supplied samples that represented acute and convalescent COVID-19. Sample material is recorded as cDNA or gDNA derived from T cells, B-cell-depleted T cells, or PBMCs.

Sequencing was performed with immunoSEQ multiplex PCR; in TCRdb, only in-frame clones are kept and a portion is missing. The profile shows around 240,000 clones, 90% to 95% of them singletons. The V segment lost 6 bases and the J segment 3 bases; nucleotides outside the gene matches: 4. This CDR3 spans 14 amino acids. Per germline, CDR1 LGHDT and CDR2 YNNKEL (reference sequence). This clone was seen only once. Participants' own reports of clinical history determined their cohort assignment. Input material: PBMCs or T cells enriched from blood (not recorded which). The sequence derives from a human donor in a cohort exposed to, infected with or recovered from COVID-19 (not recorded which). The donor label of this sample is uncertain. The V and J genes are TRBV3-1 (or the pseudogene TRBV3-2) and TRBJ1-4, with 7 bases identical to TRBD1. Written as DNA, the CDR3 is TGTGCCAGCAGAAGGGACAGATCTAATGAAAAACTGTTTTTT. This translates into CASRRDRSNEKLFF.